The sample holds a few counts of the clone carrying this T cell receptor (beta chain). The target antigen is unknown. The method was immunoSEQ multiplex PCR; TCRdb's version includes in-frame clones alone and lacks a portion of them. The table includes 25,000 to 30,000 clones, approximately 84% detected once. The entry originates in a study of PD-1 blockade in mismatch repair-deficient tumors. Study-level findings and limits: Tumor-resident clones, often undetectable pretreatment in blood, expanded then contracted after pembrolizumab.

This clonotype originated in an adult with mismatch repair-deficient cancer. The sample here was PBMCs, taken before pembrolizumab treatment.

In DNA, the CDR3 is TGTGCCACCAGCGCAGATGGGGACAGGGCCTACGAGCAGTACTTC. Its protein is CATSADGDRAYEQYF. The chain carries TRBV15 and TRBJ2-7; 9 bases match TRBD1. Per the germline V gene, CDR1 is LNHNV and CDR2 is YYDKDF (reference sequence). The CDR3 loop spans 15 amino acids. V lost 5 bases and J lost 2; bases outside the gene matches: 7.